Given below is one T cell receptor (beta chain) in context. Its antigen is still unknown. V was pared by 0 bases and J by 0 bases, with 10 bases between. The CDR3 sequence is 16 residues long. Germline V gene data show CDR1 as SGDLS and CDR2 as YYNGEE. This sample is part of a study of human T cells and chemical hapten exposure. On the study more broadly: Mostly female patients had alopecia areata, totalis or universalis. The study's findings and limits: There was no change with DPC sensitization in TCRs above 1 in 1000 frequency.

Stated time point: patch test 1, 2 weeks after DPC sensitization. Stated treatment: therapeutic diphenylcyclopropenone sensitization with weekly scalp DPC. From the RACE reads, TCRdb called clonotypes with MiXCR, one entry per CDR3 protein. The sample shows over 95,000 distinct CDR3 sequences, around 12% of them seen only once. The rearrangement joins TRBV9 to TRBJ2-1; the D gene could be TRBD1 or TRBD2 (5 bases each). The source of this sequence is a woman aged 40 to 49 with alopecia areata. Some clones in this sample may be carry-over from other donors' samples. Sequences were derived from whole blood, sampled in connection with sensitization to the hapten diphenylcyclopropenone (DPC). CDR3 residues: CASSVEGPSSYNEQFF. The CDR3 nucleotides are TGTGCCAGCAGCGTAGAGGGACCCAGCTCCTACAATGAGCAGTTCTTC.